Following are 22 T cell receptor beta chains from one sample sequenced in a study of T cell changes during pregnancy in multiple sclerosis. TCRdb keeps only in-frame clones here, not all; method: immunoSEQ multiplex PCR. Of over 30,000 clones listed, 91% are singletons. This specimen was CD8+ T cells from peripheral blood mononuclear cells, taken in the second trimester of pregnancy. All receptors come from a female donor in good health, enrolled as a control in a pregnancy study.

DNA for the CDR3: TGCGCCAGCAGCTTAAGAGAGAGGGACACTGAAGCTTTCTTT. It translates to CASSLRERDTEAFF. The V and J genes are TRBV5-1 and TRBJ1-1; D unclear. The CDR3 loop spans 14 amino acids. The germline CDR1 and CDR2 sequences are SGHRS and YFSETQ. V was pared by 2 bases and J by 3 bases, with 11 bases between.

This clone was recorded only once. The chain has TRBV9 and TRBJ2-2; possibly TRBD1 for D (5 bases). Per germline, CDR1 SGDLS and CDR2 YYNGEE. This CDR3 comprises 15 residues. Trimming cost V 0 bases and J 6 bases, with 12 bases left between them. CDR3 nucleotides: TGTGCCAGCAGCGTAGAGGGCAGGGTTGCCGGGGAGCTGTTTTTT. Protein: CASSVEGRVAGELFF.

This chain links TRBV4-3 with TRBJ2-7; 8 bases fit TRBD1. The germline V gene has CDR1 LGHNA and CDR2 YSLEER. The J segment lost 4 bases and the V segment lost 1 base, leaving 6 bases of the junction unmatched. CDR3 size: 15 residues. CDR3 loop: CASSQGRGPPYEQYF. CDR3 in DNA: TGCGCCAGCAGCCAAGGCAGGGGGCCCCCATACGAGCAGTACTTC.

The DNA for the CDR3 is TGTGCCAGCAGCACGGGGGAGGGTATTGTCCACGAGCAGTACTTC. It is translated as CASSTGEGIVHEQYF. The rearrangement uses TRBV21-1 and TRBJ2-7; the D call TRBD2 from the table was never checked on the DNA. TRBV21-1 is an annotated pseudogene. The CDR3 totals 15 residues.

This chain links TRBV19 with TRBJ1-1; D perhaps matches TRBD1 (6 bases). The germline V and J ends were trimmed by 6 bases and 1 base, with 12 bases remaining between them. Germline assignment: CDR1 LNHDA and CDR2 SQIVND (reference sequence). This CDR3 has 14 amino acids. CDR3 sequence (DNA): TGTGCCAGTAGAGAAGGACAGTGGAACACTGAAGCTTTCTTT. It translates to CASREGQWNTEAFF. Together with reference TRBV19 and TRBJ1-1, the CDR3 gives the full variable domain: DGGITQSPKYLFRKEGQNVTLSCEQNLNHDAMYWYRQDPGQGLRLIYYSQIVNDFQKGDIAEGYSVSREKKESFPLTVTSAQKNPTAFYLCASREGQWNTEAFFGQGTRLTVV.

This chain joins TRBV19 and TRBJ1-4, with 10 bases identical to TRBD1. Per germline, CDR1 LNHDA and CDR2 SQIVND (reference sequence). The trim removed 3 bases at V and 5 bases at J, leaving 9 bases unmatched. The CDR3 has 17 amino acids. CDR3 DNA: TGTGCCAGTAGTATGAGGGGGACAGGGGCCCAAAATGAAAAACTGTTTTTT. This encodes CASSMRGTGAQNEKLFF.

V and J are TRBV2 and TRBJ2-7; 9 nucleotides agree with TRBD1. Germline loops: CDR1 SNHLY, CDR2 FYNNEI. V lost 6 bases, J lost 2 bases, and 5 bases stayed unmatched. This CDR3 is built from 14 residues. The CDR3 coding sequence is TGTGCCAGCAGGGACAGGGGTATTCCCTACGAGCAGTACTTC. Residues: CASRDRGIPYEQYF.

The chain joins TRBV7-6 to TRBJ1-5; 9 bases are shared with TRBD1. The CDR3 runs to 15 residues. Germline CDR1 SGHVS, CDR2 FNYEAQ. Trimming cost V 5 bases and J 1 base; bases outside gene matches: 3. Here the CDR3 DNA reads TGTGCCAGCAGCGAACAGGGGGCGAGCAATCAGCCCCAGCATTTT. Its protein product is CASSEQGASNQPQHF.

The J gene is TRBJ1-4, the V gene TRBV30; perhaps TRBD1 as D (6 bases). The germline V gene has CDR1 GTSNPN and CDR2 SVGIG (reference sequence). This CDR3 spans 16 amino acids. Trimming pared 0 bases from V and 4 bases from J, leaving 15 bases between. The CDR3 protein is CAWSVLSQGYNEKLFF. The CDR3 DNA follows: TGTGCCTGGAGTGTCCTTTCTCAGGGGTATAATGAAAAACTGTTTTTT.

This clone has a single count. The V call is TRBV2, the J call TRBJ2-7; D gene unclear. The CDR3 runs to 15 residues. With 6 bases removed from V and 4 bases from J, the gap between germline ends came to 19 bases. Looked up from germline, CDR1 is SNHLY and CDR2 is FYNNEI. CDR3: CASSDPHEDAYEQYF. The CDR3 DNA is TGTGCCAGCAGCGACCCTCACGAGGATGCGTACGAGCAGTACTTC.

This clone appeared once. The J gene is TRBJ2-7, the V gene TRBV27; maybe TRBD2 (7 bases). Germline CDR1 and CDR2: MNHEY and SMNVEV (reference sequence). Trimming shortened V by 7 bases and J by 6 bases, and 10 bases separated the two germline ends. The CDR3 is made up of 11 amino acids. This chain's CDR3 is CASKGGVEQYF. The CDR3, as DNA: TGTGCCAGCAAAGGGGGGGTCGAGCAGTACTTC.

The CDR3 sequence: CATSRGPNSDRARPNTEAFF. The CDR3 DNA is TGTGCCACCAGCAGAGGCCCCAACTCCGACAGGGCACGACCTAACACTGAAGCTTTCTTT. The rearrangement joins TRBV15 to TRBJ1-1; 7 bases fit TRBD1. This CDR3 is 20 amino acids long. With V trimmed by 1 base and J by 2 bases, 19 bases remained unmatched. Per germline, CDR1 LNHNV and CDR2 YYDKDF (reference sequence).

The chain carries TRBV18 and TRBJ1-5; 8 nucleotides match TRBD1. Germline V CDR1 and CDR2: KGHSH, LQKENI. The CDR3 covers 18 residues. J lost 6 bases, V lost 2 bases, and 15 bases had no gene match. This CDR3 reads CASSPGIPTGERGQPQHF. CDR3 DNA sequence: TGTGCCAGCTCACCAGGGATCCCGACAGGGGAGAGGGGTCAGCCCCAGCATTTT.

This rearrangement joins TRBV11-2 to TRBJ2-3; a possible D gene is TRBD2 (6 bases). This CDR3 contains 12 residues. With 5 bases removed from V and 7 bases from J, the gap between germline ends came to 10 bases. Germline CDR1 is SGHAT and CDR2 is FQNNGV. In DNA form, the CDR3 reads TGTGCCAGCAGCCCGGGGACTTATACGCAGTATTTT. As protein: CASSPGTYTQYF.

This rearrangement joins TRBV6-5 to TRBJ1-1; tentative D call: TRBD1 (5 bases). Trimming cost V 5 bases and J 7 bases, with 11 bases left between them. The CDR3 is made up of 12 amino acids. CDR1 and CDR2 from the germline V gene are MNHEY and SVGAGI. In DNA form, the CDR3 reads TGTGCCAGCAGTCCAACAGGTTTTGAAGCTTTCTTT. This sequence encodes CASSPTGFEAFF.

V is TRBV2 and J is TRBJ1-6; 7 bases are shared with TRBD1. Germline V gives CDR1 SNHLY, CDR2 FYNNEI. J lost 8 bases, V lost 7 bases, and 8 bases had no gene match. The CDR3 has 14 residues. Written as DNA, the CDR3 is TGTGCCAGCAAGGGGGCAGGGGGTGATTCACCCCTCCACTTT. It encodes CASKGAGGDSPLHF.

This clone came up once. The chain couples TRBV27 to TRBJ2-2, with TRBD1 as a possible D gene (5 bases). The germline CDR1 and CDR2 sequences are MNHEY and SMNVEV (reference sequence). Trimming shortened V by 2 bases and J by 2 bases, and 9 bases separated the two germline ends. This CDR3 has 15 residues. As DNA, the CDR3 is TGTGCCAGCAGTTTAGGGGCTTTAAACACCGGGGAGCTGTTTTTT. Amino acid sequence: CASSLGALNTGELFF.

This chain connects TRBV30 to TRBJ2-5; 7 nucleotides line up with TRBD2. V shed 2 bases, J shed 5 bases, and the junction held 8 bases outside the gene matches. Germline CDR1 and CDR2: GTSNPN and SVGIG (reference sequence). This CDR3 is 14 amino acids long. DNA of the CDR3: TGTGCCTGGAGTTGGGCGGGGGTAGGGGAGACCCAGTACTTC. Translated, it gives CAWSWAGVGETQYF.

This clone has just one count. This chain links TRBV4-3 with TRBJ1-1; no clear D gene. Trimming removed 0 bases from V and 3 bases from J, with 8 bases in between. Germline values: CDR1 LGHNA, CDR2 YSLEER. The CDR3 runs 14 residues. For the CDR3, the DNA is TGCGCCAGCAGCCAAGACGAGGAGGACACTGAAGCTTTCTTT. Its protein is CASSQDEEDTEAFF.

The chain combines TRBV5-6 with TRBJ2-7; the D gene is possibly TRBD2 (5 bases). The CDR3 sequence is 12 residues long. The germline V gene encodes CDR1 SGHDT and CDR2 YYEEEE. V was cut by 4 bases and J by 7 bases, with 12 bases left in between. CDR3 sequence: CASSPGDAEQYF. The CDR3 DNA reads TGTGCCAGCAGCCCCGGGGATGCGGAGCAGTACTTC.

The rearrangement joins TRBV5-6 to TRBJ2-7; 7 bases line up with TRBD1. From germline, CDR1 is SGHDT and CDR2 YYEEEE. The V segment lost 4 bases and the J segment 2 bases; nucleotides outside the gene matches: 21. The CDR3 totals 19 residues. CDR3 in amino acids: CASSPLTRSRLTGTYEQYF. The CDR3 coding sequence is TGTGCCAGCAGCCCCCTAACGCGGTCCCGTTTGACAGGGACCTACGAGCAGTACTTC.

The CDR3 loop is CASSPSPPTYEQYF. As DNA, the CDR3 is TGTGCCAGCAGCCCTAGCCCCCCTACCTACGAGCAGTACTTC. The J gene is TRBJ2-7, the V gene TRBV11-3; possibly TRBD2 for D (5 bases). This CDR3 contains 14 residues. Per the germline V gene, CDR1 is SGHNT and CDR2 is YENEEA. Trimming took 5 bases from V and 2 from J, leaving 13 bases between them.